These T cell receptor beta chains were read from a single sample in a study of blood T cell repertoires in COVID-19. TCRdb's table, derived via immunoSEQ multiplex PCR, lists solely in-frame clones and lacks some. The sample includes about 300,000 clones, 70% to 90% seen only once; the top ten take approximately 5%. Sequenced input: PBMCs or T cells enriched from blood (not recorded which). All receptors come from a woman in her 30s who had recovered from COVID-19. The CDR3 runs from the conserved cysteine through the conserved F or W. The D gene is left open where the match is weak. Rows give clone size only sometimes, using once, few, many, or a class for an expanded clone.

TRBV4-1	11	NA	TRBD1	TRBJ1-1	CASSQGQEAFF	TGCGCCAGCAGCCAGGGACAGGAAGCTTTCTTT
TRBV9	14	NA	NA	TRBJ1-1	CASSAGGRVTEAFF	TGTGCCAGCAGCGCCGGGGGGCGGGTCACTGAAGCTTTCTTT
TRBV21-1	16	few	NA	TRBJ1-1	CASSKKVLTPNTEAFF	TGTGCCAGCAGCAAAAAAGTCTTGACACCTAACACTGAAGCTTTCTTT
TRBV7-2	13	NA	NA	TRBJ2-5	CASSLSPLETQYF	TGTGCCAGCAGCTTATCCCCACTGGAGACCCAGTACTTC
TRBV9	16	once	TRBD2	TRBJ2-1	CASSVVAGGPHGEQFF	TGTGCCAGCAGCGTAGTAGCGGGGGGGCCCCACGGTGAGCAGTTCTTC
TRBV2	15	NA	TRBD2	TRBJ2-1	CASKGGLAAYNEQFF	TGTGCCAGCAAGGGCGGGCTAGCGGCCTACAATGAGCAGTTCTTC
TRBV6-5	13	NA	TRBD1	TRBJ1-2	CASSPTGAGGYTF	TGTGCCAGCAGCCCGACAGGGGCAGGTGGCTACACCTTC
TRBV5-1	15	NA	NA	TRBJ2-7	CASSRGRGASYEQYF	TGCGCCAGCAGCCGGGGCAGGGGAGCCTCCTACGAGCAGTACTTC
TRBV18	15	once	TRBD1	TRBJ1-1	CASSPLDRVGTEAFF	TGTGCCAGCTCACCTTTAGACAGGGTTGGCACTGAAGCTTTCTTT
TRBV6-1	17	once	TRBD2	TRBJ2-7	CASSEYVTSGGFYEQYF	TGTGCCAGCAGTGAATACGTGACCAGCGGGGGTTTCTACGAGCAGTACTTC
TRBV19	14	NA	TRBD2	TRBJ2-1	CASNPGGSYNEQFF	TGTGCCAGTAACCCCGGGGGGTCCTACAATGAGCAGTTCTTC
TRBV27	14	NA	TRBD1	TRBJ1-4	CASSPDRGNEKLFF	TGTGCCAGCAGTCCGGACAGGGGTAATGAAAAACTGTTTTTT
TRBV5-1	15	NA	NA	TRBJ1-1	CASSSPGSLGTEAFF	TGCGCCAGCAGCTCCCCCGGGAGTCTGGGCACTGAAGCTTTCTTT
TRBV5-6	14	once	NA	TRBJ1-1	CASSPGGRATEAFF	TGTGCCAGCAGCCCCGGGGGAAGGGCTACTGAAGCTTTCTTT
TRBV27	16	NA	NA	TRBJ1-3	CASSLNAVSSGNTIYF	TGTGCCAGCAGTTTAAATGCGGTCAGCTCTGGAAACACCATATATTTT
TRBV5-6	16	NA	TRBD1	TRBJ1-5	CASSLLGAGGGQPQHF	TGTGCCAGCAGCTTGTTAGGGGCAGGGGGCGGTCAGCCCCAGCATTTT
TRBV18	16	once	TRBD2	TRBJ2-3	CASSLRTSGVPDTQYF	TGTGCCAGCTCACTCCGGACTAGCGGGGTCCCAGATACGCAGTATTTT
TRBV5-1	15	NA	TRBD1	TRBJ1-4	CASSWDTGANEKLFF	TGCGCCAGCAGTTGGGATACAGGGGCTAATGAAAAACTGTTTTTT
TRBV4-1	14	NA	TRBD1	TRBJ1-2	CASSLGQGNYGYTF	TGCGCCAGCAGCCTGGGACAGGGGAACTATGGCTACACCTTC
TRBV6-5	15	NA	TRBD2	TRBJ2-1	CASRPAGALGNEQFF	TGTGCCAGCAGACCAGCGGGGGCCCTCGGTAATGAGCAGTTCTTC
TRBV30	15	NA	NA	TRBJ1-3	CAWKWQENRRNTIYF	TGTGCCTGGAAATGGCAGGAAAATAGGAGAAACACCATATATTTT
TRBV6-5	13	NA	NA	TRBJ1-2	CASSPRQNYGYTF	TGTGCCAGCAGTCCCCGACAGAACTATGGCTACACCTTC
TRBV7-8	12	once	NA	TRBJ1-2	CASSLTGWGYTF	TGTGCCAGCAGCCTAACAGGGTGGGGCTACACCTTC
TRBV3-1/TRBV3-2	14	NA	TRBD1	TRBJ1-2	CASSRTGADYGYTF	TGTGCCAGCAGCAGGACAGGTGCCGACTATGGCTACACCTTC
TRBV6-5	14	NA	TRBD2	TRBJ2-5	CASSYSGAQETQYF	TGTGCCAGCAGTTACAGCGGGGCACAAGAGACCCAGTACTTC
TRBV12-3/TRBV12-4	12	NA	NA	TRBJ2-3	CASSLGTGSQYF	TGTGCCAGCAGTTTAGGGACGGGATCGCAGTATTTT
TRBV7-9	16	NA	TRBD2	TRBJ2-3	CASSAHGAGGKDTQYF	TGTGCCAGCAGCGCCCATGGAGCGGGGGGGAAGGATACGCAGTATTTT
TRBV29-1	13	NA	TRBD1	TRBJ2-2	CSVDRASTGELFF	TGCAGCGTGGACAGGGCGTCCACCGGGGAGCTGTTTTTT
TRBV19	14	NA	NA	TRBJ2-5	CASSTPRGQETQYF	TGTGCCAGTAGTACCCCCCGCGGGCAAGAGACCCAGTACTTC